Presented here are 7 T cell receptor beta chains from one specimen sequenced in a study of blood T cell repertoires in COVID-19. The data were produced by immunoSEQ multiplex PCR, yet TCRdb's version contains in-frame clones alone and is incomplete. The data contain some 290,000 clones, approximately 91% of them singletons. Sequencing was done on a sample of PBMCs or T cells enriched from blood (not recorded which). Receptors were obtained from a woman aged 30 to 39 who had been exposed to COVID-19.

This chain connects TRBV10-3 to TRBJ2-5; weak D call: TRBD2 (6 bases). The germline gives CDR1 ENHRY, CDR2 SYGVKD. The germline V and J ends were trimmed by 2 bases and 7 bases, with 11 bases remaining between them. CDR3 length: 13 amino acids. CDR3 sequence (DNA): TGTGCCATCAGTGAGGGGGGGACGGGGACCCAGTACTTC. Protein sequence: CAISEGGTGTQYF.

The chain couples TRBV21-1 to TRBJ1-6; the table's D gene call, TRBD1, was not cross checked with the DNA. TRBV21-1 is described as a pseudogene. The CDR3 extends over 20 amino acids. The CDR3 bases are TGTGCCAGCAGCAAAGCGCTCCGGGACAGGACTTTGACCGAGGGTTCACCCCTCCACTTT. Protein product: CASSKALRDRTLTEGSPLHF.

The CDR3 DNA follows: TGCAGCGTTACTGGGACAGGGGGCTACGAGCAGTACTTC. This sequence encodes CSVTGTGGYEQYF. The V call is TRBV29-1, the J call TRBJ2-7; TRBD1 matches 11 bases. The junction had 3 bases not matched to a gene; V was cut back by 5 bases and J by 3 bases. Germline assignment: CDR1 SQVTM and CDR2 ANQGSEA. CDR3 length: 13 amino acids.

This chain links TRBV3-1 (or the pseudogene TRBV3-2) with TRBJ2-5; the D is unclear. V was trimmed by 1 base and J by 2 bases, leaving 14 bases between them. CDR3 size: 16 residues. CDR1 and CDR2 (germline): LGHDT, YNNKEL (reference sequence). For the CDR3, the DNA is TGTGCCAGCAGCCAAGTTATGAACTTAGCTCAAGAGACCCAGTACTTC. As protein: CASSQVMNLAQETQYF.

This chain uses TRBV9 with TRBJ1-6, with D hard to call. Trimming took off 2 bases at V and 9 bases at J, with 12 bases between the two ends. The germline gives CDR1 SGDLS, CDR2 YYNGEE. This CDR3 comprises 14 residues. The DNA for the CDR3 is TGTGCCAGCAGCGTCCGGCAGGAAGCTTCACCCCTCCACTTT. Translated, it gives CASSVRQEASPLHF.

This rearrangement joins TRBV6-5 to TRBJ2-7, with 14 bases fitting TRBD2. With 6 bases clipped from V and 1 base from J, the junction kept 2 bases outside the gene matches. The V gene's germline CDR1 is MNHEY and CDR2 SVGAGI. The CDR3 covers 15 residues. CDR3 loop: CASRGTSGGSYEQYF. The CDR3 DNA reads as TGTGCCAGCAGGGGGACTAGCGGGGGATCCTACGAGCAGTACTTC.

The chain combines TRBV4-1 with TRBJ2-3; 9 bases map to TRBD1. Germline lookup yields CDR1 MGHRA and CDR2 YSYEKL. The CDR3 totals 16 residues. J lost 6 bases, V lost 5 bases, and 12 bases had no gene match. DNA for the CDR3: TGCGCCAGCAGCGTCGTTTGGACAGGGGAGATGGATACGCAGTATTTT. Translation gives CASSVVWTGEMDTQYF.